The 3 T cell receptor beta chains below come from one sample, sequenced in a study of Ad26.COV2.S vaccination and SARS-CoV-2 variants. Treatment in this sample: some 19 received Ad26.COV2.S at low or high dose, single or two shots; about five received placebo; per-sample allocation not given. The samples date from day 63 after the first vaccine or placebo injection. The method was immunoSEQ multiplex PCR; TCRdb's version includes in-frame clones alone and lacks a portion of them. The repertoire has about 400,000 clones, about nine tenths of them found once; the top ten carry 1.9%. The material was peripheral blood, obtained in a trial of Ad26.COV2.S vaccine versus placebo. The receptors originated from a person aged 18-65 years who received the Ad26.COV2.S COVID-19 vaccine or a placebo.

This clone has just a few counts. The chain has TRBV6-2 or TRBV6-3 and TRBJ1-1; TRBD1 agrees at 7 bases. Looked up from germline, CDR1 is MNHEY and CDR2 is SVGEGT. Losses at the gene ends were 6 bases for V and 3 bases for J; bases not matched to a gene: 4. The CDR3 covers 13 residues. Here the CDR3 reads CASSPTGDTEAFF. The CDR3 DNA is TGTGCCAGCAGCCCCACAGGGGACACTGAAGCTTTCTTT.

The chain combines TRBV28 with TRBJ2-7; a possible D gene is TRBD2 (6 bases). From germline, CDR1 is MDHEN and CDR2 SYDVKM. The CDR3 is 14 residues long. V lost 6 bases to trimming and J lost 7 bases, with 19 bases between them. The CDR3 spells CASRPRREITEQYF. The CDR3 region has the DNA TGTGCCAGCAGACCTAGGAGGGAGATTACGGAGCAGTACTTC.

The chain has TRBV3-1 (or the pseudogene TRBV3-2) and TRBJ2-1; 10 bases agree with TRBD2. Per germline, CDR1 LGHDT and CDR2 YNNKEL (reference sequence). V lost 4 bases, J lost 5 bases, and 5 bases stayed unmatched. The CDR3 extends over 15 amino acids. The CDR3 sequence is CASSPRLAGDNEQFF. CDR3 nucleotide sequence: TGTGCCAGCAGCCCGCGACTAGCGGGCGACAATGAGCAGTTCTTC.